The T cell receptor (beta chain) described here comes from a study of cytomegalovirus exposure and HLA in healthy donors. Broader study findings: It was found in a later analysis that first-cohort TCR clusters tended to co-occur in the 90 to 150 validation repertoires.

This clone turned up a few times. Antigen unknown. TCRdb keeps only in-frame clones here, not all; method: immunoSEQ multiplex PCR. The data contain approximately 150,000 clones, roughly 86% of them singletons. The CDR3 runs 13 residues. Trimming stripped 0 bases from V and 5 bases from J, with 7 bases between. In germline, CDR1 is KGHSH, CDR2 LQKENI. The validation cohort, a group of 130 or so subjects, included the donors and was separate from the approximately 660-subject first cohort. The chain carries TRBV18 and TRBJ2-5; no clear D gene. Sequencing was done on a sample of PBMCs. This sequence originates from a man younger than 35 in good health and CMV-seropositive. For the CDR3, the DNA is TGTGCCAGCTCACCACCGAGCGCCGAGACCCAGTACTTC. As protein: CASSPPSAETQYF.